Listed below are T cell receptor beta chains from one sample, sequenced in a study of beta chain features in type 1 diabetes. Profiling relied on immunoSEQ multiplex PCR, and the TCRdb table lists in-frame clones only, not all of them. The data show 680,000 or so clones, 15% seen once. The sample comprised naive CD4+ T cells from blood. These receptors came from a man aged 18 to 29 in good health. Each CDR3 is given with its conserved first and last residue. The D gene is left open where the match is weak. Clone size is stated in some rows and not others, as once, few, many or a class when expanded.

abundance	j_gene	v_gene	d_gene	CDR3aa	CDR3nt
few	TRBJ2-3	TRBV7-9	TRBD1	CASSLRRTGGKGDTQYF	TGTGCCAGCAGCTTACGCCGGACAGGGGGCAAGGGCGATACGCAGTATTTT
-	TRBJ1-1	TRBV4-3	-	CASSQRGQAEAFF	TGCGCCAGCAGCCAGAGGGGTCAGGCTGAAGCTTTCTTT
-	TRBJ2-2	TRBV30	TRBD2	CAWTGLAGVSGELFF	TGTGCCTGGACAGGACTAGCGGGGGTTTCCGGGGAGCTGTTTTTT
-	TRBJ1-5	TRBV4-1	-	CASSRGVSNQPQHF	TGCGCCAGCAGCCGCGGGGTGAGCAATCAGCCCCAGCATTTT
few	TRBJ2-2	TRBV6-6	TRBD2	CASSFRGGSGELFF	TGTGCCAGCAGTTTCCGGGGAGGGTCCGGGGAGCTGTTTTTT
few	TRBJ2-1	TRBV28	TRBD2	CASSSGNSGNANEQFF	TGTGCCAGCAGTTCCGGTAATAGCGGGAATGCCAATGAGCAGTTCTTC
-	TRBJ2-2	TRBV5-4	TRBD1	CASSLWTGANTGELFF	TGTGCCAGCAGCTTATGGACAGGGGCGAACACCGGGGAGCTGTTTTTT
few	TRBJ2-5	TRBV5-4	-	CASSLPGETQYF	TGTGCCAGCAGCCTCCCGGGAGAGACCCAGTACTTC
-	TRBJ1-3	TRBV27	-	CARRERGKGNTIYF	TGTGCCAGAAGAGAACGGGGGAAGGGAAACACCATATATTTT
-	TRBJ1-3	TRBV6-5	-	CASSLRGYSGNTIYF	TGTGCCAGCAGTCTGCGCGGATACTCTGGAAACACCATATATTTT
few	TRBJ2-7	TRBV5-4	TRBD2	CASSASGSPFHEQYF	TGTGCCAGCAGCGCTAGCGGGAGTCCCTTTCACGAGCAGTACTTC
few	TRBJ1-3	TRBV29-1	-	CSVGHPGSGNTIYF	TGCAGCGTTGGACACCCTGGCTCTGGAAACACCATATATTTT
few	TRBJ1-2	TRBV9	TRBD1	CASSSGQLTTNGYTF	TGTGCCAGCAGTTCGGGACAGCTCACTACTAATGGCTACACCTTC
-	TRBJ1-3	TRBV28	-	CASSSPGSGNTIYF	TGTGCCAGCAGTTCCCCCGGCTCTGGAAACACCATATATTTT
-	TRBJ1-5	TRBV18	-	CASSPGGHQPQHF	TGTGCCAGCTCACCGGGGGGTCACCAGCCCCAGCATTTT
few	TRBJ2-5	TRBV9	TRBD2	CASSVAMASGTQETQYF	TGTGCCAGCAGCGTAGCTATGGCTAGCGGGACCCAAGAGACCCAGTACTTC
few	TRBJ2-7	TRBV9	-	CASSLDPQGIYEQYF	TGTGCCAGCAGCCTCGACCCACAGGGAATCTACGAGCAGTACTTC
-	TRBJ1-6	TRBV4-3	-	CASSQVKSGSSPLHF	TGCGCCAGCAGCCAAGTCAAATCTGGGAGTTCACCCCTCCACTTT
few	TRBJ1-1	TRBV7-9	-	CASSLEGLQNTEAFF	TGTGCCAGCAGCTTAGAAGGTCTACAAAACACTGAAGCTTTCTTT
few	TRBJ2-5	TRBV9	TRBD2	CASSVGASGGSQETQYF	TGTGCCAGCAGCGTAGGGGCTAGCGGGGGGTCTCAAGAGACCCAGTACTTC
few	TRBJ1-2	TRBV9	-	CASSPQTGGPYGYTF	TGTGCCAGCAGCCCTCAGACCGGGGGACCCTATGGCTACACCTTC
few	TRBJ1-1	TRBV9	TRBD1	CASSPRQGRTSPEAFF	TGTGCCAGCAGCCCAAGACAGGGTCGTACCTCACCCGAAGCTTTCTTT
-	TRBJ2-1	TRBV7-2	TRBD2	CASSLMSGIRLSYNEQFF	TGTGCCAGCAGCTTAATGAGCGGGATCCGACTCTCCTACAATGAGCAGTTCTTC
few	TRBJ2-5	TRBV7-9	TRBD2	CASSFSTSGYQETQYF	TGTGCCAGCAGCTTTAGCACTAGCGGGTACCAAGAGACCCAGTACTTC
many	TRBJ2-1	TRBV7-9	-	CASNLDGQSNEQFF	TGTGCCAGCAACTTAGATGGACAGAGCAATGAGCAGTTCTTC
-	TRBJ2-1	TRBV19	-	CASSIGVGEQFF	TGTGCCAGTAGTATTGGGGTGGGCGAGCAGTTCTTC
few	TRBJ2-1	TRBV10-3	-	CAIRARDSGHNEQFF	TGTGCCATCAGGGCCCGGGACTCAGGGCACAATGAGCAGTTCTTC
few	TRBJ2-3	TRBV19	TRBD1	CASSVDRGRDTQYF	TGTGCCAGTAGCGTGGACAGGGGGAGAGATACGCAGTATTTT
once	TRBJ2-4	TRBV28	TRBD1	CASSLGQENIQYF	TGTGCCAGCAGCTTAGGACAGGAAAACATTCAGTACTTC
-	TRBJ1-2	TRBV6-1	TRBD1	CAGDRGNHYGYTF	TGTGCCGGCGACAGGGGAAACCATTATGGCTACACCTTC
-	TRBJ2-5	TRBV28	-	CASSPSQLSMQTQYF	TGTGCCAGCAGTCCGTCGCAGTTGTCGATGCAGACCCAGTACTTC